Presented here are 19 T cell receptor beta chains from one specimen sequenced in a study of PD-1 blockade in classical Hodgkin lymphoma. This table comes from immunoSEQ multiplex PCR, and its TCRdb copy is limited to in-frame clones, with some not included. The table has over 6,500 clones, around four fifths seen once. As to time point: cycle 4 day 1 (C4D1), after 6 weeks of nivolumab. All trial patients relapsed after autologous stem cell transplantation. Specimen: peripheral blood mononuclear cells (PBMCs), collected before the fourth cycle of nivolumab. The receptors stem from a human donor with classical Hodgkin lymphoma.

V usage is TRBV5-1 and J usage is TRBJ1-4, with D unresolved. Per germline, CDR1 SGHRS and CDR2 YFSETQ. Trimming removed 0 bases at V and 7 bases at J, with 10 bases between. This CDR3 has 14 amino acids. CDR3 coding DNA: TGCGCCAGCAGCTTGGAAAGGTCTATTGAAAAACTGTTTTTT. Its protein product is CASSLERSIEKLFF. Full variable domain (remainder filled in from reference TRBV5-1 and TRBJ1-4): KAGVTQTPRYLIKTRGQQVTLSCSPISGHRSVSWYQQTPGQGLQFLFEYFSETQRNKGNFPGRFSGRQFSNSRSEMNVSTLELGDSALYLCASSLERSIEKLFFGSGTQLSVL.

This clone is medium-sized within its sample. V usage is TRBV7-2 and J usage is TRBJ1-1, with D hard to call. V was clipped by 5 bases and J by 4 bases, with 8 bases between them. This CDR3 has 12 residues. Per germline, CDR1 SGHTA and CDR2 FQGNSA. The CDR3 DNA is TGTGCCAGCAGCCCCCGTAGCACTGAAGCTTTCTTT. It specifies CASSPRSTEAFF.

The DNA for the CDR3 is TGTGCCAGCTCACTTCGGGGAGATAATTCACCCCTCCACTTT. It is translated as CASSLRGDNSPLHF. The chain recombines TRBV18 with TRBJ1-6; D uncertain. Germline V lookup: CDR1 KGHSH, CDR2 LQKENI. The V and J ends lost 4 bases and 5 bases respectively, with 9 bases between them. There are 14 residues in the CDR3.

The J gene is TRBJ2-4, the V gene TRBV10-1; the D gene could be TRBD1 or TRBD2 (5 bases each). Looked up from germline, CDR1 is WNHNN and CDR2 is SYGVQD (reference sequence). Trimming removed 7 bases from V and 0 bases from J, with 25 bases in between. The CDR3 runs to 19 residues. As DNA, the CDR3 is TGCGCCAGCAAGTGGGCAGGACATGAATCTGGGAGAGCCAAAAACATTCAGTACTTC. This encodes CASKWAGHESGRAKNIQYF.

The V gene is TRBV5-4, the J gene TRBJ2-5; D not resolved. The end of the DNA is better explained by TRBJ2-7, so the J call may be wrong. The CDR3 covers 14 residues. Germline assignment: CDR1 SGHNT and CDR2 YYREEE (reference sequence). The CDR3: CASSLAPYRDEQYF. In DNA form, the CDR3 reads TGTGCCAGCAGCTTGGCCCCCTACCGTGACGAGCAGTACTTC.

V usage is TRBV28 and J usage is TRBJ2-1, with D unclear. Trimming took 7 bases from V and 3 from J, leaving 13 bases between them. This CDR3 region has 14 residues. The germline gives CDR1 MDHEN, CDR2 SYDVKM. The CDR3 sequence: CASTLDPRYNEQFF. The CDR3 DNA reads as TGTGCCAGCACCCTAGACCCCCGCTACAATGAGCAGTTCTTC.

The chain combines TRBV7-2 with TRBJ2-1; 9 nucleotides agree with TRBD1. Germline trimming cut 5 bases from V and 7 bases from J; bases unmatched to any gene: 9. Germline loops: CDR1 SGHTA, CDR2 FQGNSA. The CDR3 is 15 residues long. The CDR3: CASSAQGAPWNEQFF. CDR3 in DNA: TGTGCCAGCAGCGCACAGGGGGCCCCTTGGAATGAGCAGTTCTTC.

By sample share, this clone is medium-sized (0.01 to 0.1%). This chain connects TRBV7-4 to TRBJ1-5; TRBD1 is a possible D gene (5 bases). The V end was cut by 2 bases, the J end by 4 bases, with 12 bases between. Looked up from germline, CDR1 is SGHVT and CDR2 is SQSDAQ. This CDR3 comprises 15 residues. The CDR3 sequence is CASSLLGRKNQPQHF. Here the CDR3 DNA reads TGTGCCAGCAGCTTACTGGGACGCAAAAATCAGCCCCAGCATTTT.

The chain carries TRBV6-5 and TRBJ1-6; 10 bases match TRBD1. The germline gives CDR1 MNHEY, CDR2 SVGAGI. The V segment lost 2 bases and the J segment 7 bases; nucleotides outside the gene matches: 2. The CDR3 is made up of 15 amino acids. The DNA for the CDR3 is TGTGCCAGCAGTTACCCGGGACAGGGGAATTCACCCCTCCACTTT. Protein: CASSYPGQGNSPLHF.

This clone was seen only once. The V gene is TRBV19, the J gene TRBJ1-5; D is perhaps TRBD1 (5 bases). The CDR3 consists of 16 residues. V lost 3 bases and J lost 0, with 12 bases in between. CDR1 is LNHDA, CDR2 SQIVND, per germline (reference sequence). In nucleotides, the CDR3 is TGTGCCAGTAGTATCCGGACAAAAATTAGCAATCAGCCCCAGCATTTT. Translating it yields CASSIRTKISNQPQHF.

V gene TRBV10-3 combines with J gene TRBJ1-2; TRBD1 agrees at 8 bases. The CDR3 extends over 13 amino acids. Germline assignment: CDR1 ENHRY and CDR2 SYGVKD. The ends lost 3 bases at V and 5 bases at J; junction bases unmatched: 2. The CDR3 loop is CAISDGQGYGYTF. The CDR3 coding sequence is TGTGCCATCAGTGACGGACAGGGATATGGCTACACCTTC.

In this sample, this clone turned up a few times. This sequence joins TRBV11-2 and TRBJ2-3; TRBD2 matches 10 bases. Trimming took 5 bases from V and 0 from J; bases not matched to a gene: 2. The CDR3 totals 15 residues. Germline V gives CDR1 SGHAT, CDR2 FQNNGV. This CDR3 is CASSLAGASTDTQYF. In DNA, the CDR3 is TGTGCCAGCAGCCTAGCGGGGGCTAGCACAGATACGCAGTATTTT. The entire variable domain, with the rest obtained from reference TRBV11-2 and TRBJ2-3, is as follows: EAGVAQSPRYKIIEKRQSVAFWCNPISGHATLYWYQQILGQGPKLLIQFQNNGVVDDSQLPKDRFSAERLKGVDSTLKIQPAKLEDSAVYLCASSLAGASTDTQYFGPGTRLTVL.

The V call is TRBV7-6, the J call TRBJ2-7; 11 bases align to TRBD1. CDR1 is SGHVS and CDR2 is FNYEAQ in the germline V gene. The CDR3 is 15 amino acids. V trimming: 5 bases; J trimming: 4 bases; junction bases outside the gene matches: 7. CDR3 bases: TGTGCCAGCAGCCCTAGGACAGGGGGCCCGTACGAGCAGTACTTC. Translation gives CASSPRTGGPYEQYF.

This chain links TRBV11-1 with TRBJ1-6; D is perhaps TRBD1 (6 bases). The CDR3 contains 15 residues. Trimming pared 1 base from V and 8 bases from J, leaving 12 bases between. Germline CDR1 reads SGHAT; CDR2 reads FQDESV (reference sequence). The CDR3: CASSLEGGAHSPLHF. The DNA of the CDR3 is TGTGCCAGCAGCTTAGAGGGGGGCGCTCATTCACCCCTCCACTTT.

Turning to this clone: The junction departs from the called germline gene at one end, perhaps through a read error. The chain recombines TRBV7-7 with TRBJ2-1, with 9 nucleotides matching TRBD2. The CDR3 is 13 amino acids. Germline-derived CDR1 and CDR2 are SSHAT and FNYEAQ (reference sequence). The CDR3 loop reads CASSGGGGGEQFF. Here the CDR3 DNA reads TGTGCTAGCAGTGGCGGGGGGGGCGGTGAGCAGTTCTTC.

V and J are TRBV2 and TRBJ1-4; tentative D call: TRBD1 (6 bases). This CDR3 comprises 14 residues. Trimming took off 4 bases at V and 4 bases at J, with 10 bases between the two ends. Germline loops: CDR1 SNHLY, CDR2 FYNNEI. Written as DNA, the CDR3 is TGTGCCAGCAGTGTCGGACAGTATAATGAAAAACTGTTTTTT. This translates into CASSVGQYNEKLFF.

This sequence joins TRBV11-2 and TRBJ2-3; D is perhaps TRBD1 or TRBD2 (5 bases each). The CDR3 contains 15 residues. Trimming took 2 bases from V and 8 from J, leaving 17 bases between them. The germline V gene has CDR1 SGHAT and CDR2 FQNNGV. CDR3 nucleotides: TGTGCCAGCAGCTTACTCCGGGAAACAGGCGCTACGCAGTATTTT. Residues: CASSLLRETGATQYF.

The table lists this clone with a count of one. The chain combines TRBV10-2 with TRBJ2-5; D gene uncertain. With 7 bases removed from V and 0 bases from J, the gap between germline ends came to 21 bases. CDR1 and CDR2 from the germline V gene are WSHSY and SAAADI. This CDR3 is built from 17 residues. The CDR3: CASTRSPRARYQETQYF. For the CDR3, the DNA is TGCGCCAGCACTAGGTCCCCCCGAGCGAGGTACCAAGAGACCCAGTACTTC.

The chain joins TRBV6-5 to TRBJ2-7; D unresolved. The germline V gene encodes CDR1 MNHEY and CDR2 SVGAGI. This CDR3 is built from 11 residues. V was trimmed by 6 bases and J by 5 bases, leaving 8 bases between them. CDR3 DNA: TGTGCCAGCAGCCGAAACCACGAGCAGTACTTC. Its translation is CASSRNHEQYF.